The TCR beta chain described here comes from a study of shared clonotypes between healthy human individuals. Findings of the study overall: Relative to memory subsets, naive subsets generally showed larger estimated richness.

For this clone: Antigen unknown.

Germline CDR1 reads MNHEY; CDR2 reads SMNVEV (reference sequence). The CDR3 is 13 residues long. The V gene lost 6 bases and the J gene lost 5 bases, with 12 bases spanning the gap. Sequenced by immunoSEQ multiplex PCR; TCRdb stores in-frame clones only, minus some. In the table there are 950,000 to 1,100,000 clones, approximately 76% of which are singletons. The sequence derives from a man between 18 and 29 years old in good health. The sequencing sample was made of memory CD4+ T cells sorted from blood. The subset is: CD45RA-negative fraction. The rearrangement links TRBV27 to TRBJ2-3; possible D gene TRBD2, 5 bases. The CDR3 nucleotides are TGTGCCAGCAGCCGACAACGGGGAGATACGCAGTATTTT. Its protein product is CASSRQRGDTQYF.